Below, one T cell receptor beta chain is given with its context. What it binds is unknown. The germline V gene encodes CDR1 SEHNR and CDR2 FQNEAQ (reference sequence). Trimming left V 5 bases short and J 2 bases short, with 16 bases between. The CDR3 runs 15 residues. Then a second PCR, running roughly 7 to 11 cycles, was carried out with a sample-barcoded 5' primer and a J-beta primer mix. TCRdb reprocessed the 5' RACE reads with MiXCR, giving one entry per CDR3 protein. The sample has some 940,000 distinct CDR3 sequences; around 29% are singletons. This sample is drawn from a study of blood T cells in healthy people across ages. Overall study results and limits: Without sorted subsets, naive and antigen-experienced compartments could not be conclusively compared.

These same data were also listed under a study on T cells of mothers and their children.

The receptor's source is a middle-aged woman in good health. The source material was blood. This chain uses TRBV7-9 with TRBJ2-7; D is ambiguous. The DNA of the CDR3 is TGTGCCAGCAGCAAAACGGGCGGTGATGCCTACGAGCAGTACTTC. It codes for CASSKTGGDAYEQYF.